This TCR beta chain emerged from a study of OX40 agonist ivuxolimab in advanced cancers. Measured with immunoSEQ multiplex PCR; TCRdb has only the in-frame clones, and not every one. The sample consists of about 12,000 clones, 60% to 80% of them appearing once. Findings of the study overall: Which antigen the expanded peripheral T cells recognized is unknown. Low normalized clonal expansion also occurred in some nonresponding patients.

The CDR3 spans 16 residues. The J segment lost 0 bases and the V segment lost 5 bases, leaving 7 bases of the junction unmatched. CDR1 MDHEN and CDR2 SYDVKM come from the germline V gene. In the case of this clone: The antigen is undetermined.

The sequenced sample was CD4+ or CD8+ T cells sorted from blood, obtained in a trial of the OX40 agonist ivuxolimab. This clonotype was obtained from an adult with an advanced solid tumor such as melanoma, head and neck, liver or kidney cancer. The V gene is TRBV28, the J gene TRBJ1-5, with TRBD1 matching over 7 bases. The CDR3 DNA reads as TGTGCCAGCAGTAGAGACAGGGCTTATAGCAATCAGCCCCAGCATTTT. Translation gives CASSRDRAYSNQPQHF.